This T cell receptor beta chain was profiled in a study of siplizumab effects on memory and regulatory T cells. Study-wide results and caveats: In controls, approximately 28% of mappable alloreactive CD4+ clones were Treg-derived on average, versus roughly 63% with siplizumab. Roughly 80-95% of proliferating CD4+ or CD8+ clones defied assignment to a naive or memory phenotype.

With respect to this clone: Its target is unknown.

CDR1 and CDR2 (germline): MDHEN, SYDVKM. The CDR3 length is 16 residues. V lost 6 bases and J lost 6; bases outside the gene matches: 9. The assay covered approximately 10^5 TCR templates per sample. TCRdb's table, derived via immunoSEQ multiplex PCR, lists solely in-frame clones and lacks some. This table has more than 85,000 clones, about 91% appearing once. The receptor was derived from a human donor in good health. The specimen was Tregs sorted from blood. V is TRBV28 and J is TRBJ2-4, with 12 positions matching TRBD2. CDR3 nucleotide sequence: TGTGCCAGCAGGAGACTAGCGGGAGCCCCCGGAAACATTCAGTACTTC. This gives the protein CASRRLAGAPGNIQYF.